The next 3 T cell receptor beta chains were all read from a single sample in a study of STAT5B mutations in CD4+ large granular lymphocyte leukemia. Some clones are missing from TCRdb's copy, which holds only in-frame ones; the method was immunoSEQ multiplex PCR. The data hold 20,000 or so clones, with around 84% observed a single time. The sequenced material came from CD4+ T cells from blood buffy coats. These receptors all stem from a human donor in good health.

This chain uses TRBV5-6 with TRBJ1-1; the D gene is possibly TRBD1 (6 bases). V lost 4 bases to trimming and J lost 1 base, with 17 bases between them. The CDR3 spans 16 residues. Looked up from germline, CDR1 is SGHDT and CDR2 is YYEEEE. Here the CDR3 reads CASSPGVGGKNTEAFF. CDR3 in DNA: TGTGCCAGCAGCCCCGGCGTAGGGGGAAAGAACACTGAAGCTTTCTTT. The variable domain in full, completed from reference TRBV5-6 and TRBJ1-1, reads DAGVTQSPTHLIKTRGQQVTLRCSPKSGHDTVSWYQQALGQGPQFIFQYYEEEERQRGNFPDRFSGHQFPNYSSELNVNALLLGDSALYLCASSPGVGGKNTEAFFGQGTRLTVV.

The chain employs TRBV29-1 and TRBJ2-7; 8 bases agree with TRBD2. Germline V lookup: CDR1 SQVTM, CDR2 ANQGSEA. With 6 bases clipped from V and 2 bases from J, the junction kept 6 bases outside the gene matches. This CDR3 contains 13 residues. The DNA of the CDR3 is TGCAGCGTAAGCCGCGGGGGGACCTACGAGCAGTACTTC. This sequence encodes CSVSRGGTYEQYF.

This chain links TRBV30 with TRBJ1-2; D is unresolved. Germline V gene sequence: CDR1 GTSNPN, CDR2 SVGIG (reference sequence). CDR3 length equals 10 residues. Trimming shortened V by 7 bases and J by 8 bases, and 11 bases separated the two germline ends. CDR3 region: CAFERGGYTF. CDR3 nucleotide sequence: TGTGCCTTCGAGAGAGGCGGCTACACCTTC.